This TCR beta chain originates from a study of early T cells in non-severe SARS-CoV-2 infection. This clonotype was counted a few times. TCRdb ran MiXCR on the 5' RACE reads and lists one entry per CDR3 protein. This sample has about 40,000 distinct CDR3 sequences, with 4.7% found just once. The TCR comes from an adult who was a healthcare worker with PCR-confirmed SARS-CoV-2 infection or an uninfected control (not recorded which). Sequencing was carried out using whole blood.

CDR3 loop: CASSSMGGNGYTF. The CDR3 nucleotides read TGTGCCAGCAGCTCTATGGGAGGGAATGGCTACACCTTC. This rearrangement joins TRBV11-2 to TRBJ1-2; D gene ambiguous. V gave up 4 bases and J gave up 6 bases, with 12 bases separating them. The CDR3 consists of 13 residues. The germline CDR1 and CDR2 sequences are SGHAT and FQNNGV.